This T cell receptor beta chain comes out of a study of CD8 T cells in Susac syndrome. Random hexamers served to reverse transcribe roughly 0.5 to 1 ug RNA. MiXCR, applied by TCRdb to the immunoSEQ multiplex PCR reads, yields one record per CDR3 protein. The repertoire consists of just over 150,000 distinct CDR3 sequences, with approximately 96% occurring once and the leading ten covering roughly 0.19%. Germline V lookup: CDR1 MDHEN, CDR2 SYDVKM. CDR3 length: 16 amino acids. The trim removed 4 bases at V and 0 bases at J, leaving 9 bases unmatched. Sequencing input: CD8+ T cells from PBMCs. The chain carries TRBV28 and TRBJ2-7; 7 bases agree with TRBD1. The TCR sequence derives from a human donor with multiple sclerosis. Here the CDR3 reads CASSSSDREGSYEQYF. CDR3 DNA: TGTGCCAGCAGTTCCTCTGACAGGGAAGGCTCCTACGAGCAGTACTTC.